The 18 T cell receptor beta chains given below trace back to one sample, sequenced in a study of identical twins. From the 5' RACE reads, TCRdb called clonotypes with MiXCR, one entry per CDR3 protein. Altogether about 530,000 distinct CDR3 sequences are present, roughly 15% being singletons, with the ten largest covering around 0.4%. Separately, the same data were catalogued under a study of yellow fever vaccine responses in identical twins.

The sequenced material came from CD4+ T cells sorted from blood. These TCRs come from a young woman in good health.

The chain carries TRBV29-1 and TRBJ2-5, with D unresolved. The CDR3 has 11 amino acids. Trimming stripped 2 bases from V and 5 bases from J, with 6 bases between. Germline V lookup: CDR1 SQVTM, CDR2 ANQGSEA. CDR3 sequence (DNA): TGCAGCGTTGAATTGCTGGAGACCCAGTACTTC. Translating it yields CSVELLETQYF.

The gene calls are TRBV12-3 or TRBV12-4 and TRBJ1-5; TRBD1 might be the D (6 bases). Trimming took off 3 bases at V and 8 bases at J, with 11 bases between the two ends. The length of the CDR3 is 13 residues. The CDR3 is CASSFGGREPQHF. The CDR3, as DNA: TGTGCCAGCAGTTTTGGGGGCAGAGAGCCCCAGCATTTT.

The chain couples TRBV25-1 to TRBJ2-7; D ambiguous. V was pared by 5 bases and J by 0 bases, with 17 bases between. The CDR3 totals 16 residues. Germline V gene lookup returns CDR1 MGHDK and CDR2 SYGVNS. CDR3 loop: CASSPFESAYSYEQYF. The CDR3 DNA sequence: TGTGCCAGCAGTCCCTTCGAGAGCGCCTACTCCTACGAGCAGTACTTC.

This clonotype was counted only a few times. The chain is built from TRBV24-1 and TRBJ2-3; a possible D gene is TRBD2 (5 bases). Trimming cost V 2 bases and J 0 bases, with 17 bases left between them. Per the germline V gene, CDR1 is KGHDR and CDR2 is SFDVKD. The CDR3 totals 18 residues. CDR3 in DNA: TGTGCCACCAGTGATTCTCTTTGGGCGGGCACTAGCACAGATACGCAGTATTTT. The encoded protein is CATSDSLWAGTSTDTQYF.

This clonotype was recorded a few times. The genes are TRBV21-1 and TRBJ2-1; the table calls TRBD1, which could not be checked here. TRBV21-1 is a listed pseudogene. The CDR3 length is 11 residues. This CDR3 reads CASSKRGRKFF. The CDR3 DNA is TGTGCCAGCAGCAAAAGGGGGCGGAAGTTCTTC.

The J gene is TRBJ2-1, the V gene TRBV20-1; 7 positions match TRBD2. CDR1 and CDR2 from the germline V gene are DFQATT and SNEGSKA (reference sequence). The CDR3 sequence is 13 residues long. With 6 bases clipped from V and 5 bases from J, the junction kept 7 bases outside the gene matches. The CDR3 loop is CSARGGPNNEQFF. Written as DNA, the CDR3 is TGCAGTGCCCGGGGAGGGCCTAACAATGAGCAGTTCTTC.

The genes are TRBV9 and TRBJ2-1, with D perhaps TRBD2 (5 bases). Trimming left V 4 bases short and J 6 bases short, with 14 bases between. There are 14 residues in the CDR3. The germline gives CDR1 SGDLS, CDR2 YYNGEE. The CDR3 DNA follows: TGTGCCAGCAGCCCCCGGTCGAGCGGCAATGAGCAGTTCTTC. This gives the protein CASSPRSSGNEQFF.

This clonotype has a handful of counts. This chain joins TRBV12-3 or TRBV12-4 and TRBJ1-1; maybe TRBD1 (5 bases). CDR3 length: 13 amino acids. V lost 4 bases to trimming and J lost 2 bases, with 8 bases between them. The CDR3 is CASSSRTNTEAFF. The CDR3 DNA is TGTGCCAGCAGTTCTAGGACAAACACTGAAGCTTTCTTT.

The V call is TRBV2, the J call TRBJ2-1; 13 bases align to TRBD2. The length of the CDR3 is 18 residues. In germline, CDR1 is SNHLY, CDR2 FYNNEI. Germline trimming cut 6 bases from V and 4 bases from J; bases unmatched to any gene: 12. The CDR3 DNA is TGTGCCAGCAGGAGACTAGCGGGAGGCCCGACCGGATACAATGAGCAGTTCTTC. It yields the protein CASRRLAGGPTGYNEQFF.

This clonotype was found a few times. This chain uses TRBV3-1 with TRBJ2-1; TRBD2 agrees at 16 bases. J lost 9 bases, V lost 3 bases, and 8 bases had no gene match. CDR1 and CDR2 (germline): LGHDT, YNNKEL (reference sequence). The CDR3 is 17 residues long. This CDR3 is CASSHPMGLAGGTEQFF. The CDR3 nucleotides are TGTGCCAGCAGCCACCCGATGGGACTAGCGGGAGGGACTGAGCAGTTCTTC.

The chain has TRBV15 and TRBJ2-3; D is unclear. CDR3 length: 12 residues. Germline V CDR1 and CDR2: LNHNV, YYDKDF (reference sequence). V gave up 8 bases and J gave up 2 bases, with 8 bases separating them. The CDR3 spells CATGLTTDTQYF. The CDR3 bases are TGTGCCACCGGTCTCACCACAGATACGCAGTATTTT.

This clonotype was counted only a few times. This rearrangement joins TRBV28 to TRBJ2-7; unclear D gene. This CDR3 has 12 residues. V gave up 3 bases and J gave up 6 bases, with 9 bases separating them. Germline lookup yields CDR1 MDHEN and CDR2 SYDVKM. In DNA form, the CDR3 reads TGTGCCAGCAGTTTCTACCAGTCCGAGCAGTACTTC. This translates into CASSFYQSEQYF. Drawing the rest from reference TRBV28 and TRBJ2-7, the complete variable domain is DVKVTQSSRYLVKRTGEKVFLECVQDMDHENMFWYRQDPGLGLRLIYFSYDVKMKEKGDIPEGYSVSREKKERFSLILESASTNQTSMYLCASSFYQSEQYFGPGTRLTVT.

The chain recombines TRBV20-1 with TRBJ2-5; D unclear. Germline V gene data show CDR1 as DFQATT and CDR2 as SNEGSKA (reference sequence). The CDR3 has 14 residues. Trimming stripped 1 base from V and 0 bases from J, with 9 bases between. The chain's CDR3 is CSARVSAYQETQYF. Written as DNA, the CDR3 is TGCAGTGCTAGAGTCTCCGCTTACCAAGAGACCCAGTACTTC.

This chain connects TRBV5-1 to TRBJ2-5; 9 bases agree with TRBD2. V was clipped by 3 bases and J by 2 bases; unmatched bases: 8. From germline, CDR1 is SGHRS and CDR2 YFSETQ. The CDR3 totals 16 residues. The CDR3 loop is CASSSSGGRRQETQYF. In DNA, the CDR3 is TGCGCCAGCAGCTCCAGCGGGGGGCGGAGGCAAGAGACCCAGTACTTC.

The chain couples TRBV4-1 to TRBJ1-2; D remains unclear. The CDR3 totals 16 residues. Germline V gives CDR1 MGHRA, CDR2 YSYEKL. The V and J ends lost 2 bases and 0 bases respectively, with 13 bases between them. The CDR3 DNA follows: TGCGCCAGCAGCCAAAGGGAGGCCAGAGCTAACTATGGCTACACCTTC. This codes for CASSQREARANYGYTF.

V gene TRBV12-3 or TRBV12-4 combines with J gene TRBJ1-5, with D perhaps TRBD1 (6 bases). The CDR3 is made up of 14 amino acids. V lost 5 bases and J lost 3, with 11 bases in between. The CDR3 protein is CASSHTGNNQPQHF. In DNA form, the CDR3 reads TGTGCCAGCAGTCACACAGGGAACAATCAGCCCCAGCATTTT.

This clonotype was recorded a few times. V usage is TRBV2 and J usage is TRBJ2-1; D possibly corresponds to TRBD2 (6 bases). Germline CDR1 SNHLY, CDR2 FYNNEI. This CDR3 has 13 amino acids. With 6 bases removed from V and 5 bases from J, the gap between germline ends came to 11 bases. The CDR3 nucleotides are TGTGCCAGCAGATTAGCGGAGGACAATGAGCAGTTCTTC. Amino acids: CASRLAEDNEQFF.

The V call is TRBV7-9, the J call TRBJ2-1; a weak D match, TRBD2 (5 bases). The ends were cut back, 4 bases at V and 2 bases at J, with 15 bases in the middle. Per germline, CDR1 SEHNR and CDR2 FQNEAQ (reference sequence). The CDR3 length is 16 residues. The CDR3 loop reads CASSSSRRSAYNEQFF. Here the CDR3 DNA reads TGTGCCAGCAGCTCGAGTCGGAGGAGCGCCTACAATGAGCAGTTCTTC.